This T cell receptor (beta chain) is from a study of blood T cell repertoires in COVID-19 (dated by TCRdb to 2019 to 2021). Context from the whole study: The collaborator samples originated in the United States, Italy and Spain and spanned the acute and convalescent phases of COVID-19. The material from the prospective study consisted of cDNA or gDNA derived from T cells, B-cell-depleted T cells, or PBMCs. The repertoires were released in a freely available public database intended as a resource for research on the immune response to SARS-CoV-2. The dataset comprised deeply sampled blood TCRbeta repertoires from subjects exposed to, actively infected with, or recovered from COVID-19. Where HLA class I and class II types were available, the types were taken from metadata supplied by the sample provider, not from assay-based typing. Nearly every sample came with metadata listing a de-identified subject ID, COVID-19 status, age in years and sex. The samples were drawn from the first 160 participants of the ongoing ImmuneRACE study and from 950 to 1,500 subjects provided by 6 global collaborators.

What the research found in general, with its limitations: Clinical and demographic metadata were provided uncurated, with the amount varying by source and participant.

CDR1 and CDR2 (SGHRS, YFSETQ) derive from the germline V gene. The trim is 0 bases for V and 4 bases for J, with a gap of 14 bases between the germline ends. The CDR3 sequence holds 16 residues, the cysteine and phenylalanine included. Just CDR3 DNA is preserved here, 48 bases in frame from base 1. TCRbeta CDR3 regions were amplified from genomic DNA using the immunoSEQ Assay, a bias-controlled multiplex PCR. On the authors' methods: The number of nucleated cells in each sample was estimated from the amplification of reference gene primers within the assay. To quantify the absolute abundance of each unique TCRbeta CDR3 rearrangement, sequence reads were collapsed and filtered. For each sample, productive Simpson clonality was calculated as the square root of Simpson's diversity index across productive rearrangements. TCRdb stores this immuneACCESS table with in-frame sequences only. Part of the clones is absent; in the studies checked, under half of the shortfall reflects unresolved V genes, and no reason is known for the rest. Clone size and V and J calls were adopted from that table, with D and trimming inferred from the DNA. Across this sample there are more than 200,000 clones, with about 80% seen only once. The ten largest make up 4.4% of the sample.

The collaborating institutions used their own protocols to collect whole blood in K2EDTA tubes. Collaborator samples were shipped for TCRbeta analysis as frozen whole blood, isolated PBMCs, or DNA extracted from either sample type. This clone was detected only a few times. Its antigen remains undetermined. The record has no base qualities; no much larger clone is one base away. This clonotype was sampled from a man aged 50 to 59 with active or convalescent COVID-19. The sequenced sample was peripheral blood. The chain is assembled from TRBV5-1 and TRBJ1-3, with no D gene named confidently. The nucleotides read TGCGCCAGCAGCTTGGCCGCACGGGGTTACGGAAACACCATATATTTT. It translates to CASSLAARGYGNTIYF.